A single sample is the source of the 12 T cell receptor beta chains below, sequenced in a study of regulatory T cells in long-lasting Graves disease. Construction of TCR beta libraries relied on iRepertoire HTBI primers and on Arm-PCR targeting CDR3 regions. TCRdb recomputed calls from the multiplex PCR reads with MiXCR, one row per CDR3 protein. The data contain fewer than 600,000 distinct CDR3 sequences, about 20% of them singletons. Documented time point: persistent/refractory GD, antithyroid drugs over 5 years with positive TRAb. From RNA extracted from PBMCs, the TCR library was made. The sequencing here drew on peripheral blood mononuclear cells (PBMCs), taken when the disease was refractory, from a patient treated with antithyroid drugs. These receptors all come from a female donor with Graves disease.

As DNA, the CDR3 is TGTGCCAGCAGCTACTCGACAAACATTCAGTACTTC. The encoded protein is CASSYSTNIQYF. The V call is TRBV11-3, the J call TRBJ2-4; no clear D. Trimming shortened V by 4 bases and J by 6 bases, and 7 bases separated the two germline ends. Germline-derived CDR1 and CDR2 are SGHNT and YENEEA. The CDR3 loop spans 12 amino acids.

The V gene is TRBV30, the J gene TRBJ1-5, with a weak D call TRBD1 (6 bases). V was shortened by 2 bases and J by 3 bases, with 23 bases between the two germline ends. The CDR3 has 18 amino acids. Germline V CDR1 and CDR2: GTSNPN, SVGIG (reference sequence). The CDR3 here is CAWSSTETGDSLNQPQHF. CDR3 bases: TGTGCCTGGAGTTCCACTGAGACAGGTGATTCCCTCAATCAGCCCCAGCATTTT.

This clonotype was recorded many times. The rearrangement uses TRBV29-1 and TRBJ1-1; perhaps TRBD1 as D (5 bases). The CDR3 loop spans 13 amino acids. Trimming pared 6 bases from V and 6 bases from J, leaving 17 bases between. Germline CDR1 SQVTM, CDR2 ANQGSEA. Here the CDR3 DNA reads TGCAGCGTGGGGCCGGGCCTCGGGTCTGAAGCTTTCTTT. It is translated as CSVGPGLGSEAFF. The full variable domain, in which reference TRBV29-1 and TRBJ1-1 provide the parts outside the CDR3, is SAVISQKPSRDICQRGTSLTIQCQVDSQVTMMFWYRQQPGQSLTLIATANQGSEATYESGFVIDKFPISRPNLTFSTLTVSNMSPEDSSIYLCSVGPGLGSEAFFGQGTRLTVV.

At least ten counts were recorded for this clonotype. The rearrangement uses TRBV6-1 and TRBJ1-2, with D perhaps TRBD1 (5 bases). The V end lost 5 bases, the J end lost 8 bases, and 15 bases lay between the germline ends. This CDR3 comprises 13 residues. The germline gives CDR1 MNHNS, CDR2 SASEGT. CDR3 loop: CASSLGTLRGYTF. DNA of the CDR3: TGTGCCAGCAGTCTCGGGACTCTTCGGGGCTACACCTTC.

This clonotype was counted ten times or more. The chain combines TRBV20-1 with TRBJ1-2; tentative D call: TRBD1 (6 bases). Germline CDR1 reads DFQATT; CDR2 reads SNEGSKA (reference sequence). Trimming shortened V by 6 bases and J by 4 bases, and 15 bases separated the two germline ends. CDR3 length equals 13 residues. In DNA form, the CDR3 reads TGCAGTGCCCCGCCCCTAGGGGGCTATGGCTACACCTTC. This gives the protein CSAPPLGGYGYTF.

This clonotype was seen many times. The gene calls are TRBV2 and TRBJ1-2; D possibly corresponds to TRBD1 (5 bases). Germline values: CDR1 SNHLY, CDR2 FYNNEI. The CDR3 is 14 residues long. Deletions cut 6 bases from V and 8 bases from J, with 19 bases between. As DNA, the CDR3 is TGTGCCAGCAGAGCGACCAGGGCCACGTGGGGCTACACCTTC. This sequence encodes CASRATRATWGYTF.

The V and J genes are TRBV3-1 and TRBJ1-1; D is unclear. This CDR3 has 12 amino acids. From germline, CDR1 is LGHDT and CDR2 YNNKEL (reference sequence). V lost 4 bases and J 14 bases, leaving 17 bases between the germline ends. Written as DNA, the CDR3 is TGTGCCAGCAGCCCCAGTTCCGGGCAGACGTTCTTT. It yields the protein CASSPSSGQTFF.

In this sample, this clonotype turned up a few times. This chain connects TRBV30 to TRBJ1-2, with a tentative D call TRBD1 (5 bases). This CDR3 comprises 14 residues. In germline, CDR1 is GTSNPN, CDR2 SVGIG (reference sequence). The V end lost 2 bases, the J end lost 4 bases, and 14 bases lay between the germline ends. CDR3: CAWSKTATPYGYTF. The CDR3 nucleotides read TGTGCCTGGAGTAAGACAGCCACTCCCTATGGCTACACCTTC.

This clonotype was observed many times. J is TRBJ1-1 and V is TRBV14; D remains unclear. This CDR3 has 13 amino acids. CDR1 is SGHDN and CDR2 is FVKESK in the germline V gene. Trimming pared 1 base from V and 5 bases from J, leaving 8 bases between. Here the CDR3 DNA reads TGTGCCAGCAGCCAAGGCCGAGGGACTGAAGCTTTCTTT. As protein: CASSQGRGTEAFF.

The table lists this clonotype with a few counts. The V and J genes are TRBV30 and TRBJ1-1; TRBD1 agrees at 9 bases. Germline V gene data show CDR1 as GTSNPN and CDR2 as SVGIG (reference sequence). This CDR3 region has 13 residues. Losses at the gene ends were 4 bases for V and 5 bases for J; bases not matched to a gene: 5. The DNA for the CDR3 is TGTGCCTGGAACCCACAGGGGGCTACTGAAGCTTTCTTT. Translating it yields CAWNPQGATEAFF.

J is TRBJ2-3 and V is TRBV11-3, with 11 nucleotides matching TRBD2. After removal of 11 bases from V and 0 bases from J, the junction contained 7 bases not matched to a gene. The CDR3 has 15 residues. Germline CDR1 SGHNT, CDR2 YENEEA. The DNA for the CDR3 is TGTGCCGGACTAGCTAGCGGGAGGAGCACAGATACGCAGTATTTT. It encodes CAGLASGRSTDTQYF.

This clonotype was seen repeatedly, ten times or more. The chain combines TRBV7-2 with TRBJ1-1, with a weak D call TRBD1 (5 bases). This CDR3 contains 15 residues. V was pared by 6 bases and J by 0 bases, with 14 bases between. CDR1 and CDR2 (germline): SGHTA, FQGNSA. Here the CDR3 DNA reads TGTGCCAGCAGTTACCCAACAGGAGTGAACACTGAAGCTTTCTTT. It specifies CASSYPTGVNTEAFF.